This TCR beta chain came from a study of blood T cell repertoires in COVID-19. Methods used by the authors: Reference gene primer amplification in the assay estimated nucleated cell counts. Method: immunoSEQ multiplex PCR; TCRdb's copy keeps in-frame clones and lacks some. The V and J calls and the clone size are those of that table, but D and trimming were determined from the DNA. Among 200,000 or so clones, roughly 79% were seen once, and the ten largest hold 15% to 20%. Germline CDR1 and CDR2: GTSNPN and SVGIG (reference sequence). The germline V and J ends were trimmed by 0 bases and 4 bases, with 7 bases remaining between them. The CDR3 is made up of 13 amino acids.

Sample: peripheral blood. V and J are TRBV30 and TRBJ2-1; no definite D call. The sequence was obtained from a man aged 60 to 75 with active or convalescent COVID-19. The CDR3 bases are TGTGCCTGGAGTGTAACAGAATACAATGAGCAGTTCTTC. Its protein product is CAWSVTEYNEQFF. Full variable domain (remainder filled in from reference TRBV30 and TRBJ2-1): SQTIHQWPATLVQPVGSPLSLECTVEGTSNPNLYWYRQAAGRGLQLLFYSVGIGQISSEVPQNLSASRPQDRQFILSSKKLLLSDSGFYLCAWSVTEYNEQFFGPGTRLTVL.